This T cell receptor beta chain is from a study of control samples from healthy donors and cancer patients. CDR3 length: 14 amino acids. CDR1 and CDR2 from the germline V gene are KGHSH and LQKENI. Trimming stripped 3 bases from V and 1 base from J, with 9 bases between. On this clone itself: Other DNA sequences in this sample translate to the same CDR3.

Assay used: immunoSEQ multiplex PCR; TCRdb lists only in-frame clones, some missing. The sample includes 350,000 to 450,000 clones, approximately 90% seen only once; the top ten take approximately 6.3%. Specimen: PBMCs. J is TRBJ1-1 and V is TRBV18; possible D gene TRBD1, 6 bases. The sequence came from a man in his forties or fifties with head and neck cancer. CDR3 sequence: CASSPSTGNTEAFF. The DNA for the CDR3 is TGTGCCAGCTCACCTTCGACAGGGAACACTGAAGCTTTCTTT.